This T cell receptor (beta chain) was obtained from a study of regulatory T cells in long-lasting Graves disease. This clonotype showed up many times. Its antigen remains unidentified. Researchers made TCR beta libraries by using iRepertoire HTBI primers and running Arm-PCR on CDR3 regions. Each CDR3 protein gets one entry after TCRdb re-called the multiplex PCR reads with MiXCR. Of 560,000 or so distinct CDR3 sequences in the sample, around 16% were seen once. Time point noted: newly diagnosed GD, antithyroid drugs for less than 3 months. Researchers made the TCR library from RNA that was extracted from PBMCs. Study outcomes and limitations: Public clonotype sharing was higher in persistent than newly diagnosed patients. Investigators studied peripheral blood only, not thyroid tissue.

These records were also assigned to another study, of T cells in Graves' hyperthyroidism and ophthalmopathy.

This material consisted of peripheral blood mononuclear cells (PBMCs), taken at new diagnosis, from a patient treated with antithyroid drugs. This receptor was obtained from a man between 18 and 29 years old with Graves disease.

The CDR3 here is CASSKGLGGYGDTQYF. In DNA, the CDR3 is TGTGCCAGCAGCAAGGGACTAGGGGGCTATGGAGATACGCAGTATTTT. This rearrangement joins TRBV7-2 to TRBJ2-3; maybe TRBD2 (8 bases). Trimming removed 5 bases from V and 5 bases from J, with 20 bases in between. Looked up from germline, CDR1 is SGHTA and CDR2 is FQGNSA. This CDR3 contains 16 residues.